This TCR beta chain was sequenced during a study of T cell responses to AZD1222 COVID-19 vaccine (dated by TCRdb to the early 2020s). In the study overall: AZD1222 recipients whose second dose came at about 4 weeks and those whose second dose came at about 12 weeks were combined into one group, since spike-specific TCR depth and breadth did not differ between the two schedules. Trial participants were enrolled into age subgroups of 18-55, 56-69 and 70-plus years, which contained 148, 28 and 57 TCR-sequenced participants, respectively. TCR sequencing covered approximately 230 trial participants: 207 given two doses of AZD1222 and around 25 given two doses of MenACWY control vaccine.

Remarks on this clone: Its antigen target is currently unknown. Base-call qualities are not available, and no considerably larger clone is one nucleotide away.

Broad study findings and their caveats: CD4 TCRs associated with the vaccine covered the entire spike protein, and the dominant responses were in regions 160-218 and 743-854. In the small 56-69-year group, the increase in depth fell short of significance, most likely because of low power. Participants were mostly white British and included more females than males, and it was suggested by the authors that clonal diversity may have been underestimated. After two AZD1222 doses, both the breadth and the depth of spike-specific TCRs were significantly higher than at day 0 and than in MenACWY recipients. Conclusions about previously exposed vaccinees are limited, since just a handful of AZD1222 recipients were seropositive for SARS-CoV-2 at baseline. Nearly half of unique spike-specific TCRs reportedly recognized epitopes outside regions mutated in the B.1.351 and B.1.1.7 variants. Because no samples from the day 14 peak response were available, repertoires could be characterized only after the peak T cell response.

For this chain, trimming is 3 bases at the V end and 10 bases at the J end, and the number of junction bases without a gene match is 9. The CDR3 goes from the cysteine to the phenylalanine over 15 residues. CDR3 DNA is the only sequence kept; it has 45 bases, read in frame from the first base. Looking up the germline V gene yields CDR1 KGHSH and CDR2 LQKENI. The time point label, read with the paper, signifies: baseline before first vaccination. Vaccinee samples came from UK trials COV001 and COV002, including a single-blind randomized controlled phase 2/3 trial of AZD1222 (ChAdOx1 nCoV-19) in healthy adults. Trial participant PBMC samples were collected at day 0 and day 28 after the second dose for TCRbeta chain sequencing. The CDR3 regions of human TCRbeta chains were analyzed by immunosequencing. The study's processing was this. Repertoire TCRs were checked for matches against a reference library of SARS-CoV-2-specific TCRs that had been generated using the MIRA antigen-specificity platform. Breadth was defined as the fraction of unique TCRs that were SARS-CoV-2-associated, and depth was defined as the fraction of total T cells that were SARS-CoV-2-associated. Using the MIRA data, every spike-specific TCR was mapped to the spike region that the TCR reacted to and assigned to either a CD4 or a CD8 class. Log10-transformed breadth and depth values were compared by one-way ANOVA with Sidak's multiple comparisons tests. Imported from immuneACCESS, the table was reduced by TCRdb to in-frame sequences with V and J called. These copies leave out some clones; in studies compared against another copy, an unresolved V gene accounts for under half, and the cause of the remainder is not known. V and J calls and clone size follow that table, whereas D and trimming were derived from the DNA. The sample records under 95,000 clones, 90% of which are singletons. The ten top clones hold around 8% of the sample.

The chain is assembled from TRBV18 and TRBJ2-4; 10 middle bases align to TRBD1. The receptor's source is an adult in good health. This sample comprised peripheral blood, obtained on day 0 of AZD1222 vaccination. The CDR3 amino acid sequence is: CASSPTGGEGVIQYF. The bases read TGTGCCAGCTCACCGACAGGGGGCGAGGGAGTTATTCAGTACTTC.